Listed below are T cell receptor beta chains from one sample, sequenced in a study of blood T cell repertoires in COVID-19. Sequenced by immunoSEQ multiplex PCR; TCRdb stores in-frame clones only, minus some. The sample carries about 210,000 clones, 75% to 90% recorded once. Sequencing was performed on PBMCs or T cells enriched from blood (not recorded which). These receptor sequences come from a man aged 35 to 55 who had recovered from COVID-19. Each CDR3 is given with its conserved first and last residue. A D gene is named only where the DNA matches it firmly. A clone size is listed for some rows: how often the clone was seen (once, few, many), or a class if it is expanded.

d_call j_call v_call clone_size cdr3_aa cdr3_nt
TRBD2 TRBJ2-7 TRBV11-2 - CASSSTSGDYEQYF TGTGCCAGCAGCTCGACTAGCGGGGACTACGAGCAGTACTTC
TRBD2 TRBJ2-1 TRBV3-1/TRBV3-2 - CASSQDVRLAGANEQFF TGTGCCAGCAGCCAAGATGTCCGACTAGCGGGAGCAAATGAGCAGTTCTTC
TRBD1 TRBJ2-2 TRBV6-5 few CASSYSGTANTGELFF TGTGCCAGCAGTTATAGTGGGACAGCGAACACCGGGGAGCTGTTTTTT
TRBD2 TRBJ2-5 TRBV3-1/TRBV3-2 - CASSQDGSGGRQTQYF TGTGCCAGCAGCCAAGACGGGAGCGGCGGGAGGCAGACCCAGTACTTC
TRBD1 TRBJ1-6 TRBV18 - CASSTTGSHNSPLHF TGTGCCAGCTCAACGACAGGGTCGCATAATTCACCCCTCCACTTT
TRBD1 TRBJ2-7 TRBV9 - CASSHSRDRSHEQYF TGTGCCAGCAGCCATAGTAGGGACAGGTCCCACGAGCAGTACTTC
- TRBJ2-1 TRBV11-3 few CASSRFPEGEQFF TGTGCCAGCAGCCGTTTTCCGGAGGGTGAGCAGTTCTTC
TRBD2 TRBJ2-7 TRBV3-1/TRBV3-2 few CASSHDPLTSGSPYEQYF TGTGCCAGCAGCCACGACCCGTTGACTAGCGGGAGCCCGTACGAGCAGTACTTC
- TRBJ2-7 TRBV7-2 few CASSLDLGDEQYF TGTGCCAGCAGTTTAGATTTAGGGGACGAGCAGTACTTC
TRBD2 TRBJ2-7 TRBV3-1/TRBV3-2 - CASSQADWTSGRAADSSYEQYF TGTGCCAGCAGCCAAGCTGATTGGACTAGCGGGAGGGCCGCAGATAGTTCCTACGAGCAGTACTTC
TRBD2 TRBJ2-2 TRBV15 - CATSRDPQELADTGELFF TGTGCCACCAGCAGAGATCCACAGGAGCTAGCGGACACCGGGGAGCTGTTTTTT
TRBD1 TRBJ1-6 TRBV2 - CAIKTGGDDSPLHF TGTGCCATCAAGACAGGGGGCGATGATTCACCCCTCCACTTT
TRBD2 TRBJ2-3 TRBV11-1 - CASSSSSGIVTQYF TGTGCCAGCAGCTCTTCTAGCGGGATAGTAACGCAGTATTTT
TRBD1 TRBJ1-2 TRBV30 few CAWSVGTGNGYTF TGTGCCTGGAGTGTAGGGACAGGGAATGGCTACACCTTC
TRBD1 TRBJ1-6 TRBV7-2 - CASSLGQGAGNSPLHF TGTGCCAGCAGCTTAGGACAGGGGGCGGGTAATTCACCCCTCCACTTT
- TRBJ2-1 TRBV10-2 - CASRRRGGDEQFF TGCGCCAGCAGGAGGAGGGGGGGAGATGAGCAGTTCTTC
- TRBJ2-7 TRBV7-2 - CASSDTRGTTRSSYEQYF TGTGCCAGCAGCGATACTCGGGGGACGACTAGGAGCTCCTACGAGCAGTACTTC
- TRBJ1-1 TRBV5-6 - CASSLWSNTEAFF TGTGCCAGCAGTTTGTGGAGTAACACTGAAGCTTTCTTT
- TRBJ1-2 TRBV28 - CASSLSGVGYTF TGTGCCAGCAGTTTATCAGGGGTCGGCTACACCTTC
- TRBJ1-1 TRBV18 - CASSHMNTEAFF TGTGCCAGCTCACATATGAACACTGAAGCTTTCTTT
TRBD1 TRBJ1-2 TRBV10-1 once CASRPQGARANYGYTF TGCGCCAGCAGACCCCAGGGGGCGAGAGCTAACTATGGCTACACCTTC
TRBD2 TRBJ2-7 TRBV5-1 - CASSNPRGDEQYF TGCGCCAGCAGCAACCCGCGGGGGGACGAGCAGTACTTC